This is a list of T cell receptor beta chains from one sample in a study of OX40 agonist ivuxolimab in advanced cancers. The data were produced by immunoSEQ multiplex PCR, yet TCRdb's version contains in-frame clones alone and is incomplete. The sample comprises approximately 70,000 clones, over 80% of which are singletons, and about 5.5% rests with the top ten. The starting material was CD4+ or CD8+ T cells sorted from blood, obtained in a trial of the OX40 agonist ivuxolimab. The origin of the receptors is an adult with an advanced solid tumor such as melanoma, head and neck, liver or kidney cancer. CDR3s include the opening cysteine and the closing phenylalanine or tryptophan. The D gene is left open where the match is weak. A clone size is listed for some rows: how often the clone was seen (once, few, many), or a class if it is expanded.

J gene | V gene | D gene | clone size | CDR3 protein | CDR3 DNA
TRBJ1-1 | TRBV4-3 | . | . | CASSPLQAVVGSSGTEAFF | TGCGCCAGCAGCCCCCTTCAGGCGGTCGTCGGTTCGTCGGGGACTGAAGCTTTCTTT
TRBJ2-3 | TRBV19 | TRBD1 | . | CASSISPRQGASWNTDTQYF | TGTGCCAGTAGTATAAGCCCACGGCAGGGGGCATCGTGGAACACAGATACGCAGTATTTT
TRBJ2-7 | TRBV5-4 | . | . | CASSLGSLGVPYEQYF | TGTGCCAGCAGCTTGGGTTCCTTAGGAGTCCCCTACGAGCAGTACTTC
TRBJ2-7 | TRBV7-8 | TRBD2 | . | CASSWGGSYEQYF | TGTGCCAGCAGCTGGGGGGGGTCCTACGAGCAGTACTTC
TRBJ1-1 | TRBV6-1 | TRBD1 | . | CAGAVDRGNEAFF | TGTGCCGGAGCAGTGGACAGGGGAAATGAAGCTTTCTTT
TRBJ2-3 | TRBV30 | TRBD2 | . | CAWSVSGGADTQYF | TGTGCCTGGAGTGTATCCGGGGGGGCTGATACGCAGTATTTT
TRBJ1-3 | TRBV5-1 | TRBD1 | . | CASSLTEGGVGNTIYF | TGCGCCAGCAGCTTGACAGAAGGGGGCGTAGGAAACACCATATATTTT
TRBJ2-7 | TRBV23-1 | . | . | CASSQSRGPESYEQYF | TGCGCCAGCAGTCAATCGAGGGGACCGGAAAGCTACGAGCAGTACTTC
TRBJ2-7 | TRBV11-2 | . | . | CASSLGGRNYEQYF | TGTGCCAGCAGCTTAGGGGGAAGGAACTACGAGCAGTACTTC
TRBJ2-3 | TRBV7-2 | . | . | CASSPHTGGGTDTQYF | TGTGCCAGCAGCCCTCATACGGGGGGCGGTACAGATACGCAGTATTTT
TRBJ1-1 | TRBV27 | . | . | CASFKRASNTEAFF | TGTGCCAGCTTCAAGCGGGCCTCAAACACTGAAGCTTTCTTT
TRBJ2-5 | TRBV7-6 | . | . | CASSLDGTLGETQYF | TGTGCCAGCAGCTTAGATGGGACGCTCGGAGAGACCCAGTACTTC
TRBJ1-2 | TRBV7-9 | . | . | CASSVDSNYGYTF | TGTGCCAGCAGCGTGGACAGTAACTATGGCTACACCTTC
TRBJ2-3 | TRBV11-3 | TRBD1 | . | CASSSRQGVETDTQYF | TGTGCCAGCAGCTCCCGACAGGGGGTGGAGACAGATACGCAGTATTTT
TRBJ2-3 | TRBV6-6 | . | . | CASSYSGIDTQYF | TGTGCCAGCAGTTACTCGGGAATCGATACGCAGTATTTT
TRBJ1-1 | TRBV5-1 | TRBD1 | . | CASSFSTGMNTEAFF | TGCGCCAGCAGCTTCTCGACAGGGATGAACACTGAAGCTTTCTTT
TRBJ2-3 | TRBV28 | TRBD2 | . | CASSYPFGLAGGSFTDTQYF | TGTGCCAGCAGTTACCCCTTCGGACTAGCGGGAGGTTCCTTTACAGATACGCAGTATTTT
TRBJ2-1 | TRBV2 | . | . | CASSESEVYEQFF | TGTGCCAGCAGTGAATCAGAAGTCTACGAGCAGTTCTTC
TRBJ2-7 | TRBV7-9 | . | few | CASSSGNSYEQYF | TGTGCCAGCAGCTCAGGGAACTCCTACGAGCAGTACTTC
TRBJ2-5 | TRBV28 | TRBD2 | . | CASITSGRGETQYF | TGTGCCAGCATCACTAGCGGGAGAGGAGAGACCCAGTACTTC
TRBJ2-2 | TRBV30 | . | . | CAWNNPVGLTDTGELFF | TGTGCCTGGAATAACCCGGTAGGGCTAACCGACACCGGGGAGCTGTTTTTT
TRBJ2-1 | TRBV9 | . | . | CASSPWGSYNEQFF | TGTGCCAGCAGCCCTTGGGGATCCTACAATGAGCAGTTCTTC
TRBJ2-1 | TRBV7-3 | . | . | CASSLFWADSYNEQFF | TGTGCCAGCAGCTTATTTTGGGCGGACTCCTACAATGAGCAGTTCTTC
TRBJ2-7 | TRBV28 | . | . | CASRTVTVGAQLQYYEQYF | TGTGCCAGCAGGACTGTCACAGTGGGGGCCCAACTCCAATACTACGAGCAGTACTTC
TRBJ2-1 | TRBV7-6 | . | . | CASSLVGPSSYNEQFF | TGTGCCAGCAGCTTAGTCGGCCCAAGCTCCTACAATGAGCAGTTCTTC
TRBJ2-7 | TRBV28 | TRBD1 | . | CASSSLTGVYYEQYF | TGTGCCAGCAGTTCCCTTACAGGGGTCTACTACGAGCAGTACTTC
TRBJ2-2 | TRBV10-3 | TRBD1 | . | CAISGGPDRGDTGELFF | TGTGCCATCAGTGGGGGCCCCGACAGGGGAGACACCGGGGAGCTGTTTTTT
TRBJ2-3 | TRBV5-8 | . | . | CASSLAAVTPTDTQYF | TGTGCCAGCAGCTTGGCGGCCGTAACCCCCACAGATACGCAGTATTTT
TRBJ1-1 | TRBV4-3 | . | . | CASSQVRNTEAFF | TGCGCCAGCAGCCAAGTCAGAAACACTGAAGCTTTCTTT
TRBJ1-1 | TRBV25-1 | . | . | CASSDRSIIGTGLRAFF | TGTGCCAGCAGTGATCGCTCTATCATCGGGACGGGACTACGAGCTTTCTTT
TRBJ2-1 | TRBV13 | . | . | CASSSLDSFGNEQFF | TGTGCCAGCAGCTCGCTGGACAGTTTCGGCAATGAGCAGTTCTTC
TRBJ2-3 | TRBV18 | . | . | CASSPRDTEPLLDTQYF | TGTGCCAGCTCACCACGAGACACGGAGCCTCTACTGGATACGCAGTATTTT
TRBJ2-2 | TRBV4-3 | . | . | CASSQEQTGELFF | TGCGCCAGCAGCCAAGAGCAGACCGGGGAGCTGTTTTTT
TRBJ1-1 | TRBV7-8 | . | . | CASSLSASYRMNTEAFF | TGTGCCAGCAGCTTATCCGCCAGCTACCGTATGAACACTGAAGCTTTCTTT
TRBJ2-7 | TRBV7-9 | . | . | CASSWTPTGFSYEQYF | TGTGCCAGCAGCTGGACCCCGACCGGGTTCTCCTACGAGCAGTACTTC
TRBJ2-1 | TRBV9 | TRBD1 | . | CASSLGQVNEQFF | TGTGCCAGCAGCTTGGGACAGGTCAATGAGCAGTTCTTC
TRBJ1-1 | TRBV11-1 | . | . | CASSLGHRGLGTEAFF | TGTGCCAGCAGCTTAGGTCATAGAGGGCTCGGCACTGAAGCTTTCTTT
TRBJ1-5 | TRBV7-9 | . | . | CASSLQEESNQPQHF | TGTGCCAGCAGCTTACAGGAAGAGAGCAATCAGCCCCAGCATTTT
TRBJ2-7 | TRBV19 | . | . | CASSDRDSTYEQYF | TGTGCCAGTAGTGACCGGGACTCTACCTACGAGCAGTACTTC
TRBJ1-2 | TRBV4-1 | TRBD1 | . | CASSFSGGAGYGYTF | TGCGCCAGCAGCTTTTCAGGGGGCGCCGGATATGGCTACACCTTC